The T cell receptor (beta chain) under discussion was sequenced for a study of blood T cell repertoires in COVID-19. Overall study: Sources were T cells, B-cell-depleted T cells, or PBMCs; the material itself was cDNA or gDNA.

The V gene's germline CDR1 is MGHRA and CDR2 YSYEKL. The CDR3 is made up of 14 amino acids. V lost 3 bases, J lost 6 bases, and 14 bases lay in between. Only in-frame clones appear in the TCRdb table, and some are missing; sequencing was by immunoSEQ multiplex PCR. The table has about 150,000 clones, about 89% seen once. This clonotype originated in a man at least 80 years old with acute or convalescent COVID-19. V usage is TRBV4-1 and J usage is TRBJ1-1, with D possibly TRBD1 on 6 matching bases. Specimen: peripheral blood. The CDR3 nucleotides read TGCGCCAGCAGCCAGATGGCAGGGGTCGCTGAAGCTTTCTTT. Translated, it gives CASSQMAGVAEAFF.